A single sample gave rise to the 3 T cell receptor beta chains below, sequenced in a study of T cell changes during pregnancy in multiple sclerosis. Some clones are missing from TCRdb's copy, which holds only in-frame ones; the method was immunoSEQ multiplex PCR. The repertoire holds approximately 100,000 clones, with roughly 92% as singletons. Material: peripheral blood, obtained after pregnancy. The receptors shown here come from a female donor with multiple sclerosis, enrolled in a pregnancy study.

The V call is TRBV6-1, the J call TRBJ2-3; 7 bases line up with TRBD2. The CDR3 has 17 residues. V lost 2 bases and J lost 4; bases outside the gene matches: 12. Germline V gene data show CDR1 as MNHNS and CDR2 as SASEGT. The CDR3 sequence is CASSEWLREGAADTQYF. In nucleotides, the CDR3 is TGTGCCAGCAGTGAATGGCTCAGGGAGGGTGCGGCAGATACGCAGTATTTT.

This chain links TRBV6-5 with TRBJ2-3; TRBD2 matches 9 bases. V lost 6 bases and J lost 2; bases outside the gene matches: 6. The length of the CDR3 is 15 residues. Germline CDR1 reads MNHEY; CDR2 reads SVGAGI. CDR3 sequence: CASRDSSGNTDTQYF. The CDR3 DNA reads TGTGCCAGCAGAGACTCTAGCGGGAACACAGATACGCAGTATTTT.

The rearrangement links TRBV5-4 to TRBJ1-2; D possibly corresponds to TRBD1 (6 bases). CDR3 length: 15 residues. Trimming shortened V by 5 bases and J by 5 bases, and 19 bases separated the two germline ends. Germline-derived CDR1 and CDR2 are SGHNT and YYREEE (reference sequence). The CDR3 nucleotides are TGTGCCAGCAGTCAAACTGGCGGGGGCGCTTATGGCTACACCTTC. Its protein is CASSQTGGGAYGYTF.